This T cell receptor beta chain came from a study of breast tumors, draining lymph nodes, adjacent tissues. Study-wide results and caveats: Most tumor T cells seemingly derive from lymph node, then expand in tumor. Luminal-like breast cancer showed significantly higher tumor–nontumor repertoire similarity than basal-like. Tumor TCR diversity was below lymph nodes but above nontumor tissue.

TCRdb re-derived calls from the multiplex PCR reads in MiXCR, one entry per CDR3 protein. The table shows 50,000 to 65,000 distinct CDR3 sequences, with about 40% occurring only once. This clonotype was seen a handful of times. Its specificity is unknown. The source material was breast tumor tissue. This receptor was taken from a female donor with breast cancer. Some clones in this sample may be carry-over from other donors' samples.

The CDR3 loop is CASSSQGRPNQPQHF. The DNA for the CDR3 is TGTGCCAGCAGCTCTCAGGGACGGCCAAATCAGCCCCAGCATTTT. The rearrangement links TRBV11-3 to TRBJ1-5; possibly TRBD1 for D (5 bases). CDR1 and CDR2 from the germline V gene are SGHNT and YENEEA. Trimming pared 4 bases from V and 4 bases from J, leaving 14 bases between. CDR3 length: 15 amino acids.